This is a list of T cell receptor beta chains from one sample in a study of cytomegalovirus exposure and HLA in healthy donors. Clones were sequenced by immunoSEQ multiplex PCR, and TCRdb holds only the in-frame ones, with some missing. This sample yields about 120,000 clones, of which under 12% are seen a single time; around 5% belongs to the top ten. The sequenced sample was PBMCs. All receptors derive from a young woman in good health and CMV-seropositive. CDR3s include the opening cysteine and the closing phenylalanine or tryptophan. Fields, in order: clone size, J gene, V gene, D gene, CDR3 DNA, CDR3 protein. D genes are given only for firm matches. Size tells how often a clone was seen (once, few, many) or the class of an expanded clone, and some rows leave it out.

clone_size: .
j_call: TRBJ1-2
v_call: TRBV6-1
d_call: .
cdr3_nt: TGTGCCAGCAGTGCGGCCCCGGGGGATCCCGGCTATGGCTACACCTTC
cdr3_aa: CASSAAPGDPGYGYTF

clone_size: .
j_call: TRBJ2-7
v_call: TRBV28
d_call: .
cdr3_nt: TGTGCCAGCAGGGCCCCGGGAGTCCACGAGCAGTACTTC
cdr3_aa: CASRAPGVHEQYF

clone_size: .
j_call: TRBJ1-2
v_call: TRBV5-1
d_call: .
cdr3_nt: TGCGCCAGCAGCTTGGGGAGACAGCTCTATGGCTACACCTTC
cdr3_aa: CASSLGRQLYGYTF

clone_size: few
j_call: TRBJ2-7
v_call: TRBV6-5
d_call: .
cdr3_nt: TGTGCCAGCAGTTACTCAGGACTACGATACGAGCAGTACTTC
cdr3_aa: CASSYSGLRYEQYF

clone_size: .
j_call: TRBJ2-7
v_call: TRBV19
d_call: .
cdr3_nt: TGTGCCAGTAGTATTACGGGGGACTACGAGCAGTACTTC
cdr3_aa: CASSITGDYEQYF

clone_size: .
j_call: TRBJ1-2
v_call: TRBV2
d_call: .
cdr3_nt: TGTGCCAGCAGTGAAGTTACAGGCTATTATGGCTACACCTTC
cdr3_aa: CASSEVTGYYGYTF

clone_size: few
j_call: TRBJ1-2
v_call: TRBV5-1
d_call: TRBD1
cdr3_nt: TGCGCCAGCAGCCGTGGACAGGCCATTGATGGCTACACCTTC
cdr3_aa: CASSRGQAIDGYTF

clone_size: .
j_call: TRBJ2-2
v_call: TRBV19
d_call: .
cdr3_nt: TGTGCCAGTAGTGTGGCTTTAATATACCGGGAGCTGTTTTTT
cdr3_aa: CASSVALIYRELFF

clone_size: few
j_call: TRBJ2-7
v_call: TRBV5-1
d_call: TRBD2
cdr3_nt: TGCGCCAGCAGCTTGACGACTAGCGGGAGGGTCGAGCAGTACTTC
cdr3_aa: CASSLTTSGRVEQYF

clone_size: few
j_call: TRBJ2-2
v_call: TRBV7-2
d_call: .
cdr3_nt: TGTGCCAGCTCGCAGGGGGGCCTTTGGGTCACCGGGGAGCTGTTTTTT
cdr3_aa: CASSQGGLWVTGELFF

clone_size: few
j_call: TRBJ2-2
v_call: TRBV6-1
d_call: TRBD1
cdr3_nt: TGTGCCAGCATATCCGGGACAGGGAAGAGGGAGGAGCTGTTTTTT
cdr3_aa: CASISGTGKREELFF

clone_size: many
j_call: TRBJ1-1
v_call: TRBV28
d_call: .
cdr3_nt: TGTGCCAGCAGTTTCAGCGCACAGGGTGCTATCGGCCCTGAAGCTTTCTTT
cdr3_aa: CASSFSAQGAIGPEAFF

clone_size: .
j_call: TRBJ2-2
v_call: TRBV9
d_call: TRBD1
cdr3_nt: TGTGCCAGCACCAAAGGCGTATACAGGGGGGTGGCCGGGGAGCTGTTTTTT
cdr3_aa: CASTKGVYRGVAGELFF

clone_size: few
j_call: TRBJ2-1
v_call: TRBV19
d_call: .
cdr3_nt: TGTGCCAGTAGTATAACAGTTAACAATGAGCAGTTCTTC
cdr3_aa: CASSITVNNEQFF

clone_size: .
j_call: TRBJ1-2
v_call: TRBV6-6
d_call: TRBD1
cdr3_nt: TGTGCCAGCAGTTACCCTGGACAGGGCGACTATGGCTACACCTTC
cdr3_aa: CASSYPGQGDYGYTF

clone_size: few
j_call: TRBJ1-1
v_call: TRBV27
d_call: .
cdr3_nt: TGTGCCAGCAGTTCGACAGGTTTCACTGAAGCTTTCTTT
cdr3_aa: CASSSTGFTEAFF

clone_size: .
j_call: TRBJ2-3
v_call: TRBV7-8
d_call: TRBD2
cdr3_nt: TGTGCCAGCAGCTTATACCGTACTAGCGGGAACGCAGATACGCAGTATTTT
cdr3_aa: CASSLYRTSGNADTQYF

clone_size: .
j_call: TRBJ2-3
v_call: TRBV4-1
d_call: .
cdr3_nt: TGCGCCAGCAGCCAGAGCTTTAACACAGATACGCAGTATTTT
cdr3_aa: CASSQSFNTDTQYF

clone_size: few
j_call: TRBJ2-1
v_call: TRBV19
d_call: TRBD2
cdr3_nt: TGTGCCAGTAGTATTATGGCTAGCGGGGGCTACAATGAGCAGTTCTTC
cdr3_aa: CASSIMASGGYNEQFF

clone_size: few
j_call: TRBJ1-1
v_call: TRBV6-1
d_call: .
cdr3_nt: TGTGCCAGCAGTGCGGTGTTCGACACTGAAGCTTTCTTT
cdr3_aa: CASSAVFDTEAFF

clone_size: .
j_call: TRBJ2-7
v_call: TRBV19
d_call: TRBD1
cdr3_nt: TGTGCCAGTAACAGGGGATCCCAATACGAGCAGTACTTC
cdr3_aa: CASNRGSQYEQYF

clone_size: .
j_call: TRBJ1-3
v_call: TRBV18
d_call: .
cdr3_nt: TGTGCCAGCTCACCACTGTCCGGTGGAAACACCATATATTTT
cdr3_aa: CASSPLSGGNTIYF